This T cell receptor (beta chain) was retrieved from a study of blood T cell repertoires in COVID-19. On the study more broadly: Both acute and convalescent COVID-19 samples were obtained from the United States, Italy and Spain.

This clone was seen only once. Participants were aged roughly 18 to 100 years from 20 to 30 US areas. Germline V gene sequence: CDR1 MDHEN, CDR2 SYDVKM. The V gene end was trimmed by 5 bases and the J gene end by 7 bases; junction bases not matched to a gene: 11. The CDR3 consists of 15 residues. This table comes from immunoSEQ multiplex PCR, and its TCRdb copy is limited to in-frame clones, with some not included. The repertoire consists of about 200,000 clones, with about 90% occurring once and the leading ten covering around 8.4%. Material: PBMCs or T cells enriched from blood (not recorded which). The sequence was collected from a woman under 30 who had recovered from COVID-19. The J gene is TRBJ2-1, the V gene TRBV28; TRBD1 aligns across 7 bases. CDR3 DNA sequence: TGTGCCAGCAGTCGTCCCAACAGGGGCAGTAATGAGCAGTTCTTC. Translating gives CASSRPNRGSNEQFF.